The 28 T cell receptor beta chains presented below share a single source sample, sequenced in a study of cytomegalovirus exposure and HLA in healthy donors (dated by TCRdb to about 2017). Libraries were prepared through the immunoSEQ multiplex PCR assay. For the multiplex PCR, a mixture combining 60 forward primers for TCR Vbeta segments and 13 reverse primers for TCR Jbeta segments was used. TCRdb took over this immuneACCESS table, retaining in-frame rearrangements with V and J assigned. Such tables are incomplete; in checked studies, under half of the missing clones stem from an unresolved V gene, and the remainder is unexplained. This sample comprises 150,000 to 200,000 clones, around 72% of them detected only once. In total, the top ten clones hold around 6.9% of the sample. The sample taken for sequencing was PBMCs. These receptors were obtained from a man aged 35 to 55 in good health and CMV-seropositive.

The chain is built from TRBV5-6 and TRBJ1-1; TRBD1 might be the D (5 bases). Germline V lookup: CDR1 SGHDT, CDR2 YYEEEE. The V gene lost 4 bases and the J gene lost 4 bases, with 17 bases spanning the gap. The CDR3 totals 15 residues. CDR3 nucleotide sequence: TGTGCCAGCAGCATGCTGACTAGGGGACTCACTGAAGCTTTCTTT. Translation: CASSMLTRGLTEAFF.

As to this clone: The same CDR3 also results from other DNA sequences found in this sample. The gene calls are TRBV6-5 and TRBJ1-1; D is uncertain. Trimming took off 0 bases at V and 1 base at J, with 6 bases between the two ends. This CDR3 has 14 residues. Germline V CDR1 and CDR2: MNHEY, SVGAGI. The CDR3 protein is CASSYSRGNTEAFF. The CDR3 bases are TGTGCCAGCAGTTACTCGAGAGGGAACACTGAAGCTTTCTTT.

The V and J genes are TRBV19 and TRBJ2-1, with TRBD2 matching 11 bases. The V segment lost 5 bases and the J segment 0 bases; nucleotides outside the gene matches: 15. The CDR3 covers 20 residues. Per germline, CDR1 LNHDA and CDR2 SQIVND (reference sequence). CDR3 in amino acids: CASSGPGASGGPSSYNEQFF. The CDR3 nucleotides read TGTGCCAGTAGTGGACCCGGGGCTAGCGGGGGGCCTAGCTCCTACAATGAGCAGTTCTTC.

This clone was detected ten times or more. The V call is TRBV4-2, the J call TRBJ1-1; D is undetermined. This CDR3 comprises 16 residues. Germline lookup yields CDR1 LGHNA and CDR2 YNFKEQ. Trimming cost V 0 bases and J 4 bases, with 15 bases left between them. The CDR3 sequence: CASSQDPARRGTEAFF. The CDR3 DNA reads TGTGCCAGCAGCCAAGACCCTGCCCGGCGGGGCACTGAAGCTTTCTTT.

DNA of the CDR3: TGTGCCAGCTCCTTAAAGAAAGGAAGAGGGATCTCCTACGAGCAGTACTTC. This encodes CASSLKKGRGISYEQYF. V is TRBV18 and J is TRBJ2-7; D might be TRBD2 (5 bases). Trimming cost V 6 bases and J 0 bases, with 21 bases left between them. The CDR3 is made up of 17 amino acids. The V gene's germline CDR1 is KGHSH and CDR2 LQKENI.

This rearrangement joins TRBV13 to TRBJ1-2; 10 positions agree with TRBD1. The CDR3 spans 15 residues. The germline gives CDR1 PRHDT, CDR2 FYEKMQ (reference sequence). Trimming took 5 bases from V and 4 from J; bases not matched to a gene: 7. CDR3 coding DNA: TGTGCCAGCAGCCCTCGGGACAGGGGCGGCTATGGCTACACCTTC. It encodes CASSPRDRGGYGYTF.

The chain has TRBV30 and TRBJ2-5; D perhaps matches TRBD1 (6 bases). Trimming removed 3 bases from V and 1 base from J, with 15 bases in between. The germline gives CDR1 GTSNPN, CDR2 SVGIG (reference sequence). The CDR3 extends over 15 amino acids. CDR3 loop: CAWSISTGPQETQYF. CDR3 sequence (DNA): TGTGCCTGGAGCATATCGACAGGCCCCCAAGAGACCCAGTACTTC. Supplemented by reference TRBV30 and TRBJ2-5, the full variable domain reads SQTIHQWPATLVQPVGSPLSLECTVEGTSNPNLYWYRQAAGRGLQLLFYSVGIGQISSEVPQNLSASRPQDRQFILSSKKLLLSDSGFYLCAWSISTGPQETQYFGPGTRLLVL.

There are a few counts of this clone. This chain links TRBV27 with TRBJ1-1, with D maybe TRBD1 (5 bases). Per the germline V gene, CDR1 is MNHEY and CDR2 is SMNVEV (reference sequence). The ends were cut back, 5 bases at V and 1 base at J, with 14 bases in the middle. The CDR3 sequence is 15 residues long. The CDR3 sequence is CASSTNPGGNTEAFF. Here the CDR3 DNA reads TGTGCCAGCAGTACCAATCCGGGGGGGAACACTGAAGCTTTCTTT.

A note on this clone: In the same sample, other DNA sequences code for this CDR3. The chain joins TRBV9 to TRBJ2-1, with 10 bases lining up with TRBD1. J lost 2 bases, V lost 2 bases, and 1 base had no gene match. The CDR3 has 15 residues. The V gene's germline CDR1 is SGDLS and CDR2 YYNGEE. The CDR3 region has the DNA TGTGCCAGCAGCGTTGGACAGGGGGCCTACAATGAGCAGTTCTTC. This codes for CASSVGQGAYNEQFF.

This clone has just a few counts. The same CDR3 also results from other DNA sequences found in this sample. The V and J genes are TRBV5-1 and TRBJ1-1; D remains ambiguous. V was cut by 7 bases and J by 2 bases, with 6 bases left in between. This CDR3 spans 11 amino acids. Germline loops: CDR1 SGHRS, CDR2 YFSETQ. The CDR3 spells CASSLNTEAFF. In nucleotides, the CDR3 is TGCGCCAGCTCGCTAAACACTGAAGCTTTCTTT.

This clone was seen a single time. The chain uses TRBV5-6 and TRBJ1-1; perhaps TRBD1 as D (6 bases). Deletions cut 3 bases from V and 11 bases from J, with 14 bases between. Per germline, CDR1 SGHDT and CDR2 YYEEEE. The CDR3 spans 12 residues. The CDR3 sequence is CASSYRVEEAFF. The CDR3 DNA reads TGTGCCAGCAGCTACAGGGTCGAGGAGGCTTTCTTT.

The chain uses TRBV4-2 and TRBJ1-4; D gene ambiguous. CDR1 and CDR2 from the germline V gene are LGHNA and YNFKEQ. The CDR3 runs to 13 residues. Trimming removed 1 base at V and 8 bases at J, with 8 bases between. This CDR3 is CASSQGPEEKLFF. For the CDR3, the DNA is TGTGCCAGCAGCCAAGGTCCGGAGGAAAAACTGTTTTTT.

The chain carries TRBV19 and TRBJ2-2; no reliable D call. The CDR3 runs 11 residues. Looked up from germline, CDR1 is LNHDA and CDR2 is SQIVND (reference sequence). The V and J ends lost 10 bases and 6 bases respectively, with 9 bases between them. The chain's CDR3 is CATGPPGELFF. CDR3 DNA: TGTGCCACTGGGCCCCCCGGGGAGCTGTTTTTT.

The chain links TRBV7-8 to TRBJ2-5; 9 nucleotides line up with TRBD1. The V segment lost 5 bases and the J segment 5 bases; nucleotides outside the gene matches: 6. Looked up from germline, CDR1 is SGHVS and CDR2 is FQNEAQ. This CDR3 spans 14 amino acids. CDR3 sequence (DNA): TGTGCCAGCAGCGCACAGGGGGCCAGGGAGACCCAGTACTTC. This translates into CASSAQGARETQYF.

The chain couples TRBV18 to TRBJ2-3, with 9 nucleotides matching TRBD1. Germline CDR1 and CDR2: KGHSH and LQKENI. The CDR3 length is 16 residues. The V gene end was trimmed by 7 bases and the J gene end by 2 bases; junction bases not matched to a gene: 10. CDR3 region: CASLHDWDRATDTQYF. In DNA, the CDR3 is TGTGCCAGCTTACACGATTGGGACAGGGCCACAGATACGCAGTATTTT.

The chain carries TRBV10-3 and TRBJ1-5, with a weak D call TRBD1 (6 bases). Per germline, CDR1 ENHRY and CDR2 SYGVKD. The length of the CDR3 is 17 residues. The V and J ends lost 3 bases and 11 bases respectively, with 26 bases between them. CDR3 protein: CAISDPPGAGALSAQHF. CDR3 DNA: TGTGCCATCAGTGACCCACCCGGGGCAGGGGCTCTATCGGCCCAGCATTTT.

The V gene is TRBV4-1, the J gene TRBJ1-4; 12 bases match TRBD1. V was clipped by 4 bases and J by 1 base; unmatched bases: 4. Germline values: CDR1 MGHRA, CDR2 YSYEKL. The length of the CDR3 is 17 residues. This chain's CDR3 is CASSPGQGAQTNEKLFF. For the CDR3, the DNA is TGCGCCAGCAGCCCGGGACAGGGGGCCCAAACTAATGAAAAACTGTTTTTT.

V gene TRBV6-6 combines with J gene TRBJ1-1; D remains ambiguous. Trimming removed 5 bases at V and 1 base at J, with 8 bases between. Germline assignment: CDR1 MNHNY and CDR2 SVGAGI (reference sequence). CDR3 length equals 13 residues. CDR3 loop: CASSVRPNTEAFF. DNA for the CDR3: TGTGCCAGCAGTGTGCGGCCGAACACTGAAGCTTTCTTT.

The chain uses TRBV5-1 and TRBJ1-2; no clear D. Trimming took 0 bases from V and 8 from J, leaving 14 bases between them. CDR3 length: 14 residues. Per germline, CDR1 SGHRS and CDR2 YFSETQ. CDR3 sequence reads: CASSLASHRQGYTF. The CDR3 DNA sequence: TGCGCCAGCAGCTTGGCCTCACATCGCCAAGGCTACACCTTC.

This clone came up a few times. V is TRBV2 and J is TRBJ1-3; D not resolved. This CDR3 is 15 amino acids long. CDR1 SNHLY and CDR2 FYNNEI come from the germline V gene. V lost 6 bases and J 0 bases, leaving 12 bases between the germline ends. The CDR3 nucleotides are TGTGCCAGCAGACAAACCAGCGGCTCTGGAAACACCATATATTTT. It is translated as CASRQTSGSGNTIYF.

This sequence joins TRBV7-3 and TRBJ2-7; a weak D match, TRBD1 (5 bases). Germline CDR1 reads SGHTA; CDR2 reads FQGTGA. There are 13 residues in the CDR3. Trimming left V 5 bases short and J 6 bases short, with 14 bases between. CDR3 region: CASSISQESEQYF. In nucleotides, the CDR3 is TGTGCCAGCAGCATTTCACAGGAAAGCGAGCAGTACTTC.

This chain connects TRBV5-1 to TRBJ1-5; D may be TRBD1 (6 bases). Trimming removed 2 bases from V and 6 bases from J, with 12 bases in between. The CDR3 contains 14 residues. Germline V gene sequence: CDR1 SGHRS, CDR2 YFSETQ. The CDR3: CASSLQGLGQPQHF. CDR3 coding DNA: TGCGCCAGCAGCTTACAGGGTCTAGGTCAGCCCCAGCATTTT.

This sequence joins TRBV7-9 and TRBJ1-2; weak D call: TRBD1 (5 bases). The CDR3 runs 15 residues. The germline V gene encodes CDR1 SEHNR and CDR2 FQNEAQ (reference sequence). V lost 6 bases, J lost 3 bases, and 17 bases lay in between. This CDR3 reads CASRDRIWGDYGYTF. The CDR3 nucleotides read TGTGCCAGCAGAGATCGAATTTGGGGGGACTATGGCTACACCTTC.

The chain links TRBV10-1 to TRBJ2-1; 11 bases fit TRBD2. This CDR3 spans 15 amino acids. V lost 2 bases, J lost 14 bases, and 11 bases stayed unmatched. From germline, CDR1 is WNHNN and CDR2 SYGVQD (reference sequence). CDR3 in amino acids: CASSEAISGGAGKFF. CDR3 nucleotide sequence: TGCGCCAGCAGTGAGGCCATTAGCGGGGGGGCCGGTAAGTTCTTC.

The J gene is TRBJ2-1, the V gene TRBV4-1; 11 bases align to TRBD2. Trimming took 0 bases from V and 6 from J; bases not matched to a gene: 7. The V gene's germline CDR1 is MGHRA and CDR2 YSYEKL. The CDR3 extends over 17 amino acids. The CDR3 spells CASSQDIAGGIRNEQFF. The CDR3 DNA reads as TGCGCCAGCAGCCAAGATATAGCGGGGGGGATACGCAATGAGCAGTTCTTC.

This clone was detected a few times. This chain links TRBV7-2 with TRBJ2-5, with D possibly matching TRBD2 (5 bases). V shed 4 bases and J shed 2 bases, with 8 bases lying between them. Germline values: CDR1 SGHTA, CDR2 FQGNSA. CDR3 length equals 13 residues. In nucleotides, the CDR3 is TGTGCCAGCAGCTCGGGGATTCAAGAGACCCAGTACTTC. Translating gives CASSSGIQETQYF.

This rearrangement joins TRBV27 to TRBJ2-1; TRBD1 might be the D (6 bases). Germline assignment: CDR1 MNHEY and CDR2 SMNVEV (reference sequence). Trimming took 6 bases from V and 2 from J, leaving 23 bases between them. This CDR3 spans 18 amino acids. CDR3 protein: CASSSYKFSGATYNEQFF. The CDR3 DNA reads TGTGCCAGCAGCTCGTACAAATTCTCAGGGGCAACCTACAATGAGCAGTTCTTC.

The rearrangement uses TRBV10-3 and TRBJ2-7, with 8 bases aligning to TRBD1. Germline V gene lookup returns CDR1 ENHRY and CDR2 SYGVKD. The CDR3 is 14 residues long. V trimming: 6 bases; J trimming: 7 bases; junction bases outside the gene matches: 11. The chain's CDR3 is CAIRETGAEWEQYF. The CDR3, as DNA: TGTGCCATCAGAGAGACAGGGGCGGAATGGGAGCAGTACTTC.